This entry concerns a single T cell receptor (beta chain). Each cDNA held unique molecular identifiers, and template switching gave it a universal primer site. TCRdb ran MiXCR on the 5' RACE reads and lists one entry per CDR3 protein. The data contain about 190,000 distinct CDR3 sequences, approximately 16% of them singletons. Healthy Caucasians provided all donations. These data are taken from a study of identical twins. These data also featured in a second study, about T cells expressing NK-cell markers. As that report states: Of the CD8+ T cells in about 6 donors, about 1.0-7.0% belonged to dominant NKG2C+ clonotypes.

The material sequenced was CD8+ T cells sorted from blood. This TCR was sampled from a woman younger than 30 in good health.

The CDR3 coding sequence is TGTGCCAGTGGTAGGGGTGACACGCAGTATTTT. Residues: CASGRGDTQYF. The chain joins TRBV11-2 to TRBJ2-3; tentative D call: TRBD1 (5 bases). The length of the CDR3 is 11 residues. V was trimmed by 9 bases and J by 9 bases, leaving 13 bases between them. Germline V gene sequence: CDR1 SGHAT, CDR2 FQNNGV.